This TCR beta chain stems from a study of blood T cell repertoires in COVID-19. The overall study: T cells, B-cell-depleted T cells, or PBMCs supplied cDNA or gDNA.

Assay used: immunoSEQ multiplex PCR; TCRdb lists only in-frame clones, some missing. The table lists about 200,000 clones, 80% to 90% of them singletons. The sample consisted of peripheral blood. This TCR was recovered from a woman aged 80 or over with acute or convalescent COVID-19.

CDR3 coding DNA: TGTGCCAGCAGTGAATATGGATGGGGCCCAGAGGTTGAAGCTTTCTTT. It encodes CASSEYGWGPEVEAFF. V is TRBV25-1 and J is TRBJ1-1, with a possible D match to TRBD1 (5 bases). Per germline, CDR1 MGHDK and CDR2 SYGVNS. The ends were cut back, 0 bases at V and 7 bases at J, with 18 bases in the middle. The CDR3 runs 16 residues.